These T cell receptor beta chains were read from a single sample in a study of cytomegalovirus exposure and HLA in healthy donors. Some clones are missing from TCRdb's copy, which holds only in-frame ones; the method was immunoSEQ multiplex PCR. This sample carries around 130,000 clones, approximately 78% of them seen once, and the ten largest clones take approximately 5.6%. Specimen: PBMCs. These receptors originate from a woman in her thirties or forties in good health and CMV-seropositive. Each CDR3 is given without its conserved first and last residue.

v_call: TRBV10-3; j_call: TRBJ2-1; cdr3_aa: AIRTSGGEYNEQF
v_call: TRBV28; j_call: TRBJ2-7; cdr3_aa: ASSRSVGQTYEQY
v_call: TRBV28; j_call: TRBJ2-7; cdr3_aa: ASSRHYEQY
v_call: TRBV27; j_call: TRBJ1-1; cdr3_aa: ASSVLGRGATEAF
v_call: TRBV15; j_call: TRBJ1-2; cdr3_aa: ATSRDLEMRNYGYT
v_call: TRBV6-5; j_call: TRBJ2-7; cdr3_aa: ASSPGTGGFYEQY
v_call: TRBV7-2; j_call: TRBJ2-1; cdr3_aa: ASSRKSSGRANEQF
v_call: TRBV29-1; j_call: TRBJ2-6; cdr3_aa: SAVQGYGGANVLT
v_call: TRBV7-8; j_call: TRBJ2-1; cdr3_aa: ASSMTGVLYNEQF
v_call: TRBV29-1; j_call: TRBJ1-2; cdr3_aa: SVGVGAHGYT
v_call: TRBV6-5; j_call: TRBJ2-3; cdr3_aa: ASTSGGIPDTQY
v_call: TRBV9; j_call: TRBJ2-1; cdr3_aa: ASSASQGSEQF
v_call: TRBV28; j_call: TRBJ1-3; cdr3_aa: ASSPRSHVSGNTIY
v_call: TRBV4-3; j_call: TRBJ2-7; cdr3_aa: ASSQEWEGGGSYEQY
v_call: TRBV11-2; j_call: TRBJ2-7; cdr3_aa: ASSLAGNLYEQY
v_call: TRBV4-3; j_call: TRBJ2-1; cdr3_aa: ASSQSSGIYNEQF
v_call: TRBV27; j_call: TRBJ2-5; cdr3_aa: ASSFAGVGETQY
v_call: TRBV18; j_call: TRBJ2-7; cdr3_aa: ASSLEGGQGSYEQY
v_call: TRBV6-6; j_call: TRBJ2-7; cdr3_aa: ASSKAGANSYEQY
v_call: TRBV11-3; j_call: TRBJ2-7; cdr3_aa: ASSSRTSPGEQY
v_call: TRBV6-5; j_call: TRBJ2-4; cdr3_aa: ASSSHTGAKNIQY
v_call: TRBV5-4; j_call: TRBJ2-1; cdr3_aa: ASSLLGGDEQF
v_call: TRBV25-1; j_call: TRBJ2-3; cdr3_aa: ASSGTGRSTDTQY
v_call: TRBV4-1; j_call: TRBJ2-7; cdr3_aa: ASSRGHLDEQY
v_call: TRBV15; j_call: TRBJ1-2; cdr3_aa: ATSRDLDRTSGYGYT
v_call: TRBV2; j_call: TRBJ2-5; cdr3_aa: ASGRDWEQY
v_call: TRBV7-3; j_call: TRBJ2-7; cdr3_aa: ASSLISPSGIREQY
v_call: TRBV7-9; j_call: TRBJ1-5; cdr3_aa: ASSPPGTANQPQH
v_call: TRBV11-3; j_call: TRBJ2-5; cdr3_aa: ASSLRGYGETQY
v_call: TRBV5-8; j_call: TRBJ1-2; cdr3_aa: ASSSGGTYGYT
v_call: TRBV6-5; j_call: TRBJ1-1; cdr3_aa: ASRHQGRAEAF
v_call: TRBV5-1; j_call: TRBJ1-1; cdr3_aa: ASSSEGVRLGNTEAF
v_call: TRBV13; j_call: NA; cdr3_aa: ASSLYGYEQY
v_call: TRBV6-1; j_call: TRBJ1-5; cdr3_aa: ASSEGQGRNQPQH
v_call: TRBV18; j_call: TRBJ1-4; cdr3_aa: ASSPRRQGDGEKLF
v_call: TRBV7-8; j_call: TRBJ1-5; cdr3_aa: ASSPVGQGAFQPQH